The entry below gives a single TCR beta chain sequence along with its context. This record belongs to a study of blood T cell repertoires in COVID-19. Study context: PBMCs, B-cell-depleted T cells, or T cells were the source of the cDNA or gDNA that made up the material.

Methods used by the authors: The authors estimated nucleated cell counts from reference gene primer amplification. Produced via immunoSEQ multiplex PCR; TCRdb's table is partial and in-frame only. V and J calls and clone size are given by that table; D and trimming were obtained from the DNA. This table holds 15,000 to 20,000 clones, just over 90% found once. Germline trimming cut 3 bases from V and 7 bases from J; bases unmatched to any gene: 8. Per the germline V gene, CDR1 is LNHDA and CDR2 is SQIVND (reference sequence). The CDR3 runs 15 residues. This sequence was found in a woman between 45 and 65 years old with active COVID-19. Input material: peripheral blood. The rearrangement links TRBV19 to TRBJ2-1; 8 nucleotides align to TRBD2. CDR3 amino acids: CASSILGGGKNEQFF. The CDR3 coding sequence is TGTGCCAGTAGTATCCTAGGCGGGGGGAAGAATGAGCAGTTCTTC.